The rows below give T cell receptor beta chains drawn from one sample of a study of regulatory and conventional T cells in RAG deficiency. Sequencing used immunoSEQ multiplex PCR; TCRdb keeps in-frame clones, though not all of them. The data show 13,000 or so clones, about 92% seen once. These data are also associated with another study on regulatory T cells.

The specimen sequenced was CD4+ effector T cells sorted from blood. Receptor source: a human donor in good health. Each CDR3 is given with its conserved first and last residue.

TRBV9	TRBJ2-7	CASSAERGYEQYF
TRBV28	TRBJ1-1	CASSLTGGVSAFF
TRBV5-1	TRBJ1-1	CASGDPRQGPNTEAFF
TRBV19	TRBJ2-7	CASSISTKWSDEQYF
TRBV28	TRBJ1-2	CASSRMSTGVNYGYTF
TRBV5-6	TRBJ1-4	CASSGTGEEKLFF
TRBV5-1	TRBJ2-3	CASSLRPLKREESDTQYF
TRBV10-2	TRBJ1-1	CASSERPGVAFF
TRBV13	TRBJ1-2	CASSLVWRNSGTSNYGYTF
TRBV7-9	TRBJ1-2	CAGGKLNYGYTF
TRBV7-9	TRBJ2-1	CASSPSGTANEQFF
TRBV28	TRBJ2-5	CASSLEETQYF
TRBV6-5	TRBJ2-7	CASSYGTSGGRQYF
TRBV4-2	TRBJ1-2	CASSQDSAAYGYTF
TRBV6-1	TRBJ1-4	CASRGATNEKLFF
TRBV15	TRBJ2-2	CATSRALPGTGGELFF
TRBV27	TRBJ1-5	CASRPGPDSNQPQHF
TRBV7-3	TRBJ1-2	CASSLNVGSDGYTF
TRBV6-1	TRBJ1-1	CASSEWMTRETEAFF
TRBV28	TRBJ1-2	CASGGGNYGYTF
TRBV6-1	TRBJ1-5	CASHSGQGNQPQHF
TRBV5-6	TRBJ1-5	CASSLAKGHQPQHF
TRBV5-1	TRBJ2-1	CASKGGPVEQFF
TRBV6-5	TRBJ1-1	CASTMTANTEAFF
TRBV5-8	TRBJ2-1	CASSSNRGANNEQFF
TRBV28	TRBJ2-5	CASRTTGGTNGAQYF